These 28 T cell receptor beta chains were all obtained from the same sample, sequenced in a study of blood T cells in healthy people across ages. Primed by a sample-barcoded 5' primer and a J-beta primer mix, a second PCR proceeded for about 6 to 11 cycles. TCRdb passed the 5' RACE reads through MiXCR, listing each CDR3 protein once. The sample carries about 1 million distinct CDR3 sequences, under 45% recorded once. Specimen: blood. These receptors were obtained from an older woman in good health.

J is TRBJ1-5 and V is TRBV9; 7 nucleotides agree with TRBD1. Germline lookup yields CDR1 SGDLS and CDR2 YYNGEE. J was trimmed by 7 bases and V by 4 bases; bases with no gene match: 8. There are 14 residues in the CDR3. CDR3 sequence: CASSTGQAGQPQHF. CDR3 DNA: TGTGCCAGCAGCACCGGACAGGCGGGGCAGCCCCAGCATTTT.

This clonotype occurred a few times. The chain has TRBV6-1 and TRBJ2-7; D not resolved. V was shortened by 1 base and J by 0 bases, with 10 bases between the two germline ends. The germline CDR1 and CDR2 sequences are MNHNS and SASEGT. The CDR3 runs 15 residues. In nucleotides, the CDR3 is TGTGCCAGCAGTGAAGGATTGGATTCCTCCTACGAGCAGTACTTC. It encodes CASSEGLDSSYEQYF.

This sequence joins TRBV15 and TRBJ1-2; tentative D call: TRBD1 (5 bases). Deletions cut 6 bases from V and 0 bases from J, with 20 bases between. The CDR3 contains 17 residues. From germline, CDR1 is LNHNV and CDR2 YYDKDF (reference sequence). CDR3 nucleotides: TGTGCCACCAGTAAGACAGCTATCTCCGACTCTAACTATGGCTACACCTTC. This sequence encodes CATSKTAISDSNYGYTF. Together with reference TRBV15 and TRBJ1-2, the CDR3 gives the full variable domain: DAMVIQNPRYQVTQFGKPVTLSCSQTLNHNVMYWYQQKSSQAPKLLFHYYDKDFNNEADTPDNFQSRRPNTSFCFLDIRSPGLGDTAMYLCATSKTAISDSNYGYTFGSGTRLTVV.

V and J are TRBV5-1 and TRBJ2-1; D gene unclear. Trimming pared 4 bases from V and 2 bases from J, leaving 10 bases between. The CDR3 totals 14 residues. Germline V CDR1 and CDR2: SGHRS, YFSETQ. The CDR3 is CASSRDQTYNEQFF. For the CDR3, the DNA is TGCGCCAGCAGCCGAGACCAAACCTACAATGAGCAGTTCTTC.

As to this clonotype: Sequence at one end of the junction differs from germline and may be a read error. The chain has TRBV4-2 and TRBJ2-1; D possibly matches TRBD1 or TRBD2 (5 bases each). CDR1 and CDR2 (germline): LGHNA, YNFKEQ. The CDR3 runs to 14 residues. CDR3 loop: CASRQAGGRGEQFF. The DNA of the CDR3 is TGTGCCAGCAGGCAAGCTGGGGGTCGTGGTGAGCAGTTCTTC.

A note on this clonotype: One end of the junction does not line up with germline, which may come from a read error. The chain carries TRBV7-2 and TRBJ2-1; 10 bases align to TRBD2. The CDR3 has 16 residues. Germline CDR1 reads SGHTA; CDR2 reads FQGNSA. Here the CDR3 DNA reads TGTGCCAACAGCTTAGCGGCTAGCGGGAGATTCAATGAGCAGTTCTTC. This codes for CANSLAASGRFNEQFF.

The chain links TRBV6-6 to TRBJ2-5; D might be TRBD1 or TRBD2, each matching 5 bases. Germline CDR1 reads MNHNY; CDR2 reads SVGAGI (reference sequence). V was trimmed by 1 base and J by 5 bases, leaving 11 bases between them. CDR3 length: 14 amino acids. DNA of the CDR3: TGTGCCAGCAGTTACTATGAGTGGGGGGAGACCCAGTACTTC. It translates to CASSYYEWGETQYF.

V usage is TRBV21-1 and J usage is TRBJ2-3. TRBV21-1 is tagged as a pseudogene. CDR3 size: 13 residues. The CDR3 sequence: CARWPRTTDTQYF. In DNA, the CDR3 is TGTGCCCGATGGCCTCGGACCACAGATACGCAGTATTTT.

The chain is built from TRBV6-5 and TRBJ2-6; 9 bases map to TRBD1. Germline-derived CDR1 and CDR2 are MNHEY and SVGAGI. Germline trimming cut 2 bases from V and 10 bases from J; bases unmatched to any gene: 12. This CDR3 is built from 17 residues. Written as DNA, the CDR3 is TGTGCCAGCAGTTACGACCCACAGGGGGCGAGGAGGAACGTCCTGACTTTC. Amino acid sequence: CASSYDPQGARRNVLTF.

This chain joins TRBV5-1 and TRBJ2-5; perhaps D is TRBD1 or TRBD2 (7 bases each). V lost 0 bases and J 11 bases, leaving 23 bases between the germline ends. The CDR3 contains 16 residues. Per the germline V gene, CDR1 is SGHRS and CDR2 is YFSETQ. The CDR3 spells CASSLALSGGGNEQYF. The CDR3 DNA follows: TGCGCCAGCAGCTTGGCCCTTTCAGGGGGGGGCAATGAGCAGTACTTC. Supplemented by reference TRBV5-1 and TRBJ2-5, the full variable domain reads KAGVTQTPRYLIKTRGQQVTLSCSPISGHRSVSWYQQTPGQGLQFLFEYFSETQRNKGNFPGRFSGRQFSNSRSEMNVSTLELGDSALYLCASSLALSGGGNEQYFGPGTRLLVL.

The V and J genes are TRBV28 and TRBJ2-3, with 9 positions matching TRBD1. Germline V lookup: CDR1 MDHEN, CDR2 SYDVKM. Unmatched junction bases numbered 11, after V lost 10 bases and J lost 6 bases. The CDR3 spans 14 residues. For the CDR3, the DNA is TGTGCCACCGTAACAGGGGGCGCGAGGGATACGCAGTATTTT. Its protein product is CATVTGGARDTQYF.

The chain uses TRBV11-2 and TRBJ2-1, with unresolved D. The J call may be faulty, since TRBJ2-7 better matches the DNA end. The V gene's germline CDR1 is SGHAT and CDR2 FQNNGV. The CDR3 contains 16 residues. This chain's CDR3 is CASSLDRGPRYNEQYF. CDR3 DNA: TGTGCCAGCAGCTTAGATCGCGGACCTCGGTACAATGAGCAGTACTTC.

This clonotype was seen repeatedly, ten times or more. The chain links TRBV7-8 to TRBJ2-3; possible D gene TRBD2, 5 bases. CDR1 and CDR2 from the germline V gene are SGHVS and FQNEAQ. Trimming pared 6 bases from V and 0 bases from J, leaving 13 bases between. This CDR3 is 15 amino acids long. The CDR3 region is CASRADYLSTDTQYF. The CDR3 coding sequence is TGTGCCAGCAGGGCCGACTACCTTAGCACAGATACGCAGTATTTT.

The chain carries TRBV18 and TRBJ2-7; D possibly corresponds to TRBD2 (5 bases). CDR1 KGHSH and CDR2 LQKENI come from the germline V gene. The CDR3 sequence is 15 residues long. Trimming left V 0 bases short and J 5 bases short, with 14 bases between. The CDR3 reads CASSPPLAARNEQYF. The CDR3 DNA reads as TGTGCCAGCTCACCACCGCTAGCCGCAAGGAACGAGCAGTACTTC.

Notes on this clonotype: At one of its ends the junction is not consistent with the germline gene, which may arise from a read error. This chain links TRBV5-1 with TRBJ2-1; TRBD2 is a possible D gene (6 bases). The CDR3 length is 15 residues. From germline, CDR1 is SGHRS and CDR2 YFSETQ. The CDR3 coding sequence is TGCGCCAGCAGCTTGGACGGGGGTTCAAATAATGAGCGGTTCTTC. It codes for CASSLDGGSNNERFF.

The chain uses TRBV28 and TRBJ2-7, with 10 bases matching TRBD1. Germline V gives CDR1 MDHEN, CDR2 SYDVKM. Germline trimming cut 4 bases from V and 4 bases from J; bases unmatched to any gene: 7. CDR3 length: 15 residues. The DNA for the CDR3 is TGTGCCAGCAGTTCCCCGGGACAGGGGTTGTACGAGCAGTACTTC. This sequence encodes CASSSPGQGLYEQYF.

This clonotype was observed a few times. The rearrangement uses TRBV7-6 and TRBJ2-3, with 12 bases lining up with TRBD2. This CDR3 is built from 16 residues. J was trimmed by 3 bases and V by 5 bases; bases with no gene match: 6. Germline lookup yields CDR1 SGHVS and CDR2 FNYEAQ. The CDR3 nucleotides read TGTGCCAGCAGCCGAACCGGACTAGCGGGAACAGATACGCAGTATTTT. Translated: CASSRTGLAGTDTQYF.

This clonotype appeared many times. The CDR3 DNA sequence: TGTGCCAGCAGCCAGACTAGCTTTTCGAGCTCTGGGGCCAACGTCCTGACTTTC. It encodes CASSQTSFSSSGANVLTF. This chain connects TRBV27 to TRBJ2-6, with 7 bases that match TRBD2. The CDR3 extends over 18 amino acids. Germline CDR1 is MNHEY and CDR2 is SMNVEV (reference sequence). V was pared by 6 bases and J by 0 bases, with 11 bases of the junction left unmatched.

The chain joins TRBV20-1 to TRBJ1-5; D uncertain. The CDR3 length is 14 residues. Germline V gene sequence: CDR1 DFQATT, CDR2 SNEGSKA (reference sequence). Trimming cost V 1 base and J 5 bases, with 12 bases left between them. Written as DNA, the CDR3 is TGCAGTGCTAGAGTCTTACGGATAGATCAGCCCCAGCATTTT. It is translated as CSARVLRIDQPQHF.

The V call is TRBV7-3, the J call TRBJ2-1, with 16 nucleotides matching TRBD2. Trimming cost V 2 bases and J 4 bases; bases outside gene matches: 11. The length of the CDR3 is 20 residues. The germline V gene has CDR1 SGHTA and CDR2 FQGTGA. CDR3 region: CASSLRTGTSGRVKYNEQFF. The CDR3 DNA reads as TGTGCCAGCAGCTTACGGACCGGGACTAGCGGGAGGGTTAAATACAATGAGCAGTTCTTC. Full variable domain (missing parts from reference TRBV7-3 and TRBJ2-1): GAGVSQTPSNKVTEKGKYVELRCDPISGHTALYWYRQSLGQGPEFLIYFQGTGAADDSGLPNDRFFAVRPEGSVSTLKIQRTERGDSAVYLCASSLRTGTSGRVKYNEQFFGPGTRLTVL.

This rearrangement joins TRBV3-1 to TRBJ2-7, with D tentatively TRBD1 or TRBD2 (5 bases each). The CDR3 has 14 residues. Germline loops: CDR1 LGHDT, CDR2 YNNKEL (reference sequence). V gave up 5 bases and J gave up 2 bases, with 13 bases separating them. The DNA of the CDR3 is TGTGCCAGCAGCAAACGGGACCCACCCTACGAGCAGTACTTC. Translated: CASSKRDPPYEQYF.

This clonotype was found many times. The chain recombines TRBV29-1 with TRBJ2-7, with a possible D match to TRBD1 (6 bases). The CDR3 is 13 residues long. CDR1 and CDR2 (germline): SQVTM, ANQGSEA. V was pared by 3 bases and J by 3 bases, with 12 bases between. The CDR3 spells CSVERGIGYEQYF. CDR3 sequence (DNA): TGCAGCGTTGAGAGGGGGATCGGCTACGAGCAGTACTTC.

Concerning this clonotype: A much bigger clone sits one base away, suggesting this may be a read error. The V call is TRBV29-1, the J call TRBJ2-3, with 7 bases identical to TRBD1. The CDR3 consists of 13 residues. Germline V lookup: CDR1 SQVTM, CDR2 ANQGSEA. Unmatched junction bases numbered 10, after V lost 5 bases and J lost 8 bases. The CDR3 loop reads CSVTGDPGCTQYF. The CDR3 DNA follows: TGCAGCGTTACAGGGGACCCTGGGTGTACGCAGTATTTT.

This clonotype was seen a single time. This sequence joins TRBV5-1 and TRBJ2-7, with 10 bases identical to TRBD2. The CDR3 sequence is 15 residues long. CDR1 is SGHRS and CDR2 is YFSETQ in the germline V gene. J lost 7 bases, V lost 6 bases, and 13 bases had no gene match. CDR3 sequence: CASTPLAGVDNEQYF. CDR3 nucleotides: TGCGCCAGCACCCCTCTAGCGGGGGTTGACAATGAGCAGTACTTC.

The chain is built from TRBV9 and TRBJ2-3, with D maybe TRBD1 (6 bases). From germline, CDR1 is SGDLS and CDR2 YYNGEE. V lost 5 bases and J 5 bases, leaving 18 bases between the germline ends. The CDR3 runs 15 residues. CDR3 sequence (DNA): TGTGCCAGCAGTAAGACCGGACAGACACTAGATACGCAGTATTTT. Translation gives CASSKTGQTLDTQYF.

V is TRBV7-2 and J is TRBJ2-3; TRBD1 aligns across 8 bases. Germline CDR1 and CDR2: SGHTA and FQGNSA. The CDR3 loop spans 16 amino acids. The ends lost 5 bases at V and 2 bases at J; junction bases unmatched: 9. The CDR3 region is CASSNRQGTPTDTQYF. As DNA, the CDR3 is TGTGCCAGCAGCAACAGACAGGGGACCCCCACAGATACGCAGTATTTT.

This clonotype came up a few times. V is TRBV29-1 and J is TRBJ1-2; 8 bases agree with TRBD1. The CDR3 spans 14 residues. Germline V gene data show CDR1 as SQVTM and CDR2 as ANQGSEA. After removal of 5 bases from V and 4 bases from J, the junction contained 9 bases not matched to a gene. This chain's CDR3 is CSVWTGLEGYGYTF. CDR3 sequence (DNA): TGCAGCGTTTGGACAGGGCTAGAGGGCTATGGCTACACCTTC.

This chain links TRBV30 with TRBJ2-1; D tentatively fits TRBD1 or TRBD2 (5 bases each). The CDR3 has 15 amino acids. V shed 0 bases and J shed 7 bases, with 16 bases lying between them. In germline, CDR1 is GTSNPN, CDR2 SVGIG (reference sequence). The CDR3 here is CAWSVIGVRGNEQFF. CDR3 coding DNA: TGTGCCTGGAGTGTAATTGGGGTGAGGGGAAATGAGCAGTTCTTC.